Shown below are 30 T cell receptor beta chains from a single sample sequenced in a study of cytomegalovirus exposure and HLA in healthy donors. Here immunoSEQ multiplex PCR was the method, and the copy in TCRdb shows in-frame clones only, minus some. The data show 200,000 to 250,000 clones, with 80% to 85% seen just once and over 13% held by the top ten. The sequenced material came from PBMCs. The receptors derive from a woman aged 25 to 39 in good health and CMV-seropositive.

The genes are TRBV27 and TRBJ2-1; D possibly corresponds to TRBD2 (6 bases). CDR3 length equals 15 residues. V was shortened by 3 bases and J by 8 bases, with 17 bases between the two germline ends. From germline, CDR1 is MNHEY and CDR2 SMNVEV (reference sequence). CDR3 sequence reads: CASSFSRRGFDEQFF. CDR3 DNA sequence: TGTGCCAGCAGTTTCTCCAGGCGGGGATTCGATGAGCAGTTCTTC.

The rearrangement uses TRBV6-5 and TRBJ1-1; 9 nucleotides match TRBD1. The junction had 6 bases not matched to a gene; V was cut back by 2 bases and J by 8 bases. Germline V gene lookup returns CDR1 MNHEY and CDR2 SVGAGI. The CDR3 extends over 14 amino acids. The DNA for the CDR3 is TGTGCCAGCAGTTACCGGACAGGGGTGAGGGAAGCTTTCTTT. It is translated as CASSYRTGVREAFF.

This clone turned up a few times. This chain joins TRBV30 and TRBJ1-2, with D hard to call. Trimming stripped 2 bases from V and 7 bases from J, with 11 bases between. CDR1 GTSNPN and CDR2 SVGIG come from the germline V gene (reference sequence). The CDR3 is 12 residues long. CDR3 sequence (DNA): TGTGCCTGGAGTTTTACCCTAGGTGGCTACACCTTC. This gives the protein CAWSFTLGGYTF. Filled out from reference TRBV30 and TRBJ1-2, the complete variable domain reads SQTIHQWPATLVQPVGSPLSLECTVEGTSNPNLYWYRQAAGRGLQLLFYSVGIGQISSEVPQNLSASRPQDRQFILSSKKLLLSDSGFYLCAWSFTLGGYTFGSGTRLTVV.

The chain has TRBV7-6 and TRBJ2-7, with TRBD2 identical over 11 bases. The CDR3 has 15 residues. The trim removed 5 bases at V and 0 bases at J, leaving 3 bases unmatched. Germline V gives CDR1 SGHVS, CDR2 FNYEAQ. The CDR3 region is CASSRTSGSSYEQYF. The CDR3 nucleotides read TGTGCCAGCAGCCGAACTAGCGGGAGCTCCTACGAGCAGTACTTC.

This clone was seen just once. The CDR3 coding sequence is TGTGCCTGGACACGGACGGATACTGAAGCTTTCTTT. Translated, it gives CAWTRTDTEAFF. V and J are TRBV30 and TRBJ1-1; D gene uncertain. CDR1 GTSNPN and CDR2 SVGIG come from the germline V gene (reference sequence). The germline V and J ends were trimmed by 4 bases and 5 bases, with 11 bases remaining between them. The CDR3 has 12 amino acids.

The rearrangement joins TRBV27 to TRBJ2-7, with TRBD1 matching 9 bases. From germline, CDR1 is MNHEY and CDR2 SMNVEV (reference sequence). CDR3 length equals 13 residues. V was pared by 8 bases and J by 0 bases, with 2 bases of the junction left unmatched. As DNA, the CDR3 is TGTGCCAGCGGACAGGGGAACTCCTACGAGCAGTACTTC. Translated, it gives CASGQGNSYEQYF.

The gene calls are TRBV28 and TRBJ2-7; maybe TRBD2 (5 bases). With 6 bases removed from V and 2 bases from J, the gap between germline ends came to 14 bases. Germline assignment: CDR1 MDHEN and CDR2 SYDVKM. The CDR3 extends over 14 amino acids. The CDR3 protein is CASRYSPLAYEQYF. The CDR3 region has the DNA TGTGCCAGCAGGTACTCGCCACTAGCCTACGAGCAGTACTTC.

V usage is TRBV6-5 and J usage is TRBJ2-2; D is unresolved. CDR3 length: 11 residues. The germline gives CDR1 MNHEY, CDR2 SVGAGI. The germline V and J ends were trimmed by 6 bases and 8 bases, with 7 bases remaining between them. The CDR3 DNA reads as TGTGCCAGCAGCAACTTTGGGGAGCTGTTTTTT. Its translation is CASSNFGELFF.

This chain uses TRBV30 with TRBJ1-2; D gene unclear. V was pared by 0 bases and J by 7 bases, with 15 bases between. The CDR3 sequence is 14 residues long. Germline CDR1 GTSNPN, CDR2 SVGIG (reference sequence). The CDR3 reads CAWSVLGRGLGYTF. CDR3 bases: TGTGCCTGGAGTGTACTCGGACGTGGTCTTGGCTACACCTTC.

This sequence joins TRBV29-1 and TRBJ1-2, with D tentatively TRBD1 (5 bases). This CDR3 spans 11 amino acids. CDR1 and CDR2 from the germline V gene are SQVTM and ANQGSEA. V lost 6 bases, J lost 7 bases, and 12 bases lay in between. CDR3 protein: CSVRPRAGYTF. The CDR3 DNA reads as TGCAGCGTGAGACCCAGGGCTGGCTACACCTTC.

This clone appeared a single time. This chain uses TRBV6-1 with TRBJ2-7; TRBD2 aligns across 9 bases. CDR1 and CDR2 from the germline V gene are MNHNS and SASEGT. CDR3 length: 17 amino acids. The trim removed 4 bases at V and 0 bases at J, leaving 10 bases unmatched. CDR3 sequence reads: CASSGYLAGRSSYEQYF. The CDR3 nucleotides read TGTGCCAGCAGTGGATACCTAGCGGGGCGAAGCTCCTACGAGCAGTACTTC.

The genes are TRBV29-1 and TRBJ2-4; TRBD1 or TRBD2 may be the D gene (6 bases each). With 4 bases removed from V and 3 bases from J, the gap between germline ends came to 10 bases. Germline CDR1 reads SQVTM; CDR2 reads ANQGSEA. The CDR3 is made up of 13 amino acids. DNA of the CDR3: TGCAGCGTTGTTGGGGGGCGCAAAAACATTCAGTACTTC. Translation: CSVVGGRKNIQYF.

V gene TRBV5-6 combines with J gene TRBJ1-5, with 7 bases identical to TRBD1. CDR1 SGHDT and CDR2 YYEEEE come from the germline V gene. With 4 bases clipped from V and 4 bases from J, the junction kept 2 bases outside the gene matches. The CDR3 contains 13 residues. The CDR3 loop reads CASSPQGNQPQHF. The CDR3, as DNA: TGTGCCAGCAGCCCACAGGGGAATCAGCCCCAGCATTTT.

This clone was seen a few times. The V and J genes are TRBV27 and TRBJ2-6; D remains unclear. The CDR3 is made up of 13 amino acids. The V end was cut by 6 bases, the J end by 2 bases, with 5 bases between. The germline CDR1 and CDR2 sequences are MNHEY and SMNVEV (reference sequence). This chain's CDR3 is CASRGTGANVLTF. DNA for the CDR3: TGTGCCAGCAGGGGGACTGGGGCCAACGTCCTGACTTTC.

V gene TRBV5-1 combines with J gene TRBJ2-2; D is unclear. Deletions cut 5 bases from V and 4 bases from J, with 9 bases between. The CDR3 consists of 13 residues. Germline V gene data show CDR1 as SGHRS and CDR2 as YFSETQ. This chain's CDR3 is CASSFGPTGELFF. The CDR3 nucleotides are TGCGCCAGCAGTTTCGGCCCCACCGGGGAGCTGTTTTTT.

The rearrangement uses TRBV30 and TRBJ1-5; D is perhaps TRBD1 (5 bases). V lost 7 bases to trimming and J lost 4 bases, with 26 bases between them. The germline CDR1 and CDR2 sequences are GTSNPN and SVGIG (reference sequence). CDR3 length: 17 amino acids. Written as DNA, the CDR3 is TGTGCCTATCTAGCGGGAGAATTTTGGGGGGGTAATCAGCCCCAGCATTTT. Translated, it gives CAYLAGEFWGGNQPQHF. Full variable domain (outside the CDR3, taken from reference TRBV30 and TRBJ1-5): SQTIHQWPATLVQPVGSPLSLECTVEGTSNPNLYWYRQAAGRGLQLLFYSVGIGQISSEVPQNLSASRPQDRQFILSSKKLLLSDSGFYLCAYLAGEFWGGNQPQHFGDGTRLSIL.

The CDR3 here is CASSLASRTGNKNEQFF. The CDR3 DNA sequence: TGTGCCAGCAGCTTAGCCTCTCGGACAGGGAATAAAAATGAGCAGTTCTTC. V is TRBV7-3 and J is TRBJ2-1; 8 bases fit TRBD1. This CDR3 is 17 amino acids long. Per germline, CDR1 SGHTA and CDR2 FQGTGA. V lost 2 bases and J lost 7; bases outside the gene matches: 13.

This chain connects TRBV11-2 to TRBJ2-5, with 10 bases matching TRBD2. This CDR3 comprises 15 residues. Unmatched junction bases numbered 6, after V lost 5 bases and J lost 3 bases. Germline CDR1 and CDR2: SGHAT and FQNNGV. CDR3 amino acids: CASSPRTSGKETQYF. The CDR3, as DNA: TGTGCCAGCAGCCCCCGGACTAGCGGTAAAGAGACCCAGTACTTC.

Written as DNA, the CDR3 is TGTGCCAGTGGGCAACAAATGGGTTCCGAGCAGTACTTC. Protein sequence: CASGQQMGSEQYF. V and J are TRBV19 and TRBJ2-7; D is unclear. V shed 8 bases and J shed 6 bases, with 17 bases lying between them. Germline-derived CDR1 and CDR2 are LNHDA and SQIVND (reference sequence). The CDR3 sequence is 13 residues long. Supplemented by reference TRBV19 and TRBJ2-7, the full variable domain reads DGGITQSPKYLFRKEGQNVTLSCEQNLNHDAMYWYRQDPGQGLRLIYYSQIVNDFQKGDIAEGYSVSREKKESFPLTVTSAQKNPTAFYLCASGQQMGSEQYFGPGTRLTVT.

V usage is TRBV19 and J usage is TRBJ2-7; D remains ambiguous. V lost 1 base to trimming and J lost 5 bases, with 12 bases between them. Germline values: CDR1 LNHDA, CDR2 SQIVND (reference sequence). The CDR3 consists of 14 residues. CDR3: CASSIAHHGNEQYF. The CDR3 region has the DNA TGTGCCAGTAGTATAGCCCATCACGGAAACGAGCAGTACTTC.

The CDR3 here is CASRSQGALGYTF. The CDR3 DNA follows: TGTGCCAGCAGGAGCCAGGGGGCTTTGGGCTACACCTTC. V and J are TRBV6-5 and TRBJ1-2; 8 positions match TRBD1. V trimming: 6 bases; J trimming: 8 bases; junction bases outside the gene matches: 8. This CDR3 region has 13 residues. Germline V lookup: CDR1 MNHEY, CDR2 SVGAGI.

The chain has TRBV2 and TRBJ2-7, with D uncertain. The CDR3 is made up of 12 amino acids. V lost 6 bases to trimming and J lost 5 bases, with 11 bases between them. The V gene's germline CDR1 is SNHLY and CDR2 FYNNEI. The CDR3 reads CASRIDWNEQYF. The CDR3 region has the DNA TGTGCCAGCAGGATAGACTGGAACGAGCAGTACTTC.

The V call is TRBV5-1, the J call TRBJ1-2; D remains unclear. The CDR3 is 13 amino acids. V lost 6 bases and J lost 8, with 17 bases in between. Germline V gives CDR1 SGHRS, CDR2 YFSETQ. The CDR3 region is CASTGGRNSGYTF. The CDR3 region has the DNA TGCGCCAGCACAGGAGGACGGAATAGCGGCTACACCTTC.

The genes are TRBV27 and TRBJ2-1; TRBD2 matches 11 bases. The CDR3 consists of 16 residues. The germline gives CDR1 MNHEY, CDR2 SMNVEV (reference sequence). V shed 3 bases and J 4 bases; nucleotides not matched to a gene: 5. The CDR3 sequence: CASSFRLAGGYNEQFF. For the CDR3, the DNA is TGTGCCAGCAGTTTTCGGTTAGCGGGAGGGTACAATGAGCAGTTCTTC.

The chain employs TRBV6-1 and TRBJ1-5; 7 bases map to TRBD1. This CDR3 is 15 amino acids long. Germline lookup yields CDR1 MNHNS and CDR2 SASEGT. V gave up 6 bases and J gave up 5 bases; unmatched junction bases: 10. CDR3 amino acids: CASSLTRQGHQPQHF. In DNA, the CDR3 is TGTGCCAGCAGCCTCACCCGACAGGGCCATCAGCCCCAGCATTTT.

Turning to this clone: In the same sample, other DNA sequences code for this CDR3. The V and J genes are TRBV7-3 and TRBJ2-1; 7 nucleotides agree with TRBD2. Germline trimming cut 5 bases from V and 2 bases from J; bases unmatched to any gene: 3. Germline V gives CDR1 SGHTA, CDR2 FQGTGA. The CDR3 runs 14 residues. The chain's CDR3 is CASSPSGTYNEQFF. For the CDR3, the DNA is TGTGCCAGCAGCCCGAGCGGGACCTACAATGAGCAGTTCTTC.

This clone was found once. V and J are TRBV18 and TRBJ1-1; weak D call: TRBD1 (5 bases). The CDR3 runs to 15 residues. Per germline, CDR1 KGHSH and CDR2 LQKENI. V was shortened by 6 bases and J by 1 base, with 15 bases between the two germline ends. CDR3: CASSEGGTGNTEAFF. The CDR3, as DNA: TGTGCCAGCTCCGAAGGTGGGACTGGGAACACTGAAGCTTTCTTT.

The V gene is TRBV5-4, the J gene TRBJ2-7; the D is unclear. V was clipped by 0 bases and J by 3 bases, with 7 bases between them. The CDR3 is 13 amino acids. Germline CDR1 SGHNT, CDR2 YYREEE (reference sequence). For the CDR3, the DNA is TGTGCCAGCAGCTTGGATTTAGGCTACGAGCAGTACTTC. Protein product: CASSLDLGYEQYF.

The chain recombines TRBV5-6 with TRBJ2-3; 11 positions agree with TRBD2. Trimming cost V 4 bases and J 15 bases; bases outside gene matches: 7. The CDR3 loop spans 12 amino acids. Germline-derived CDR1 and CDR2 are SGHDT and YYEEEE. The CDR3 DNA reads TGTGCCAGCAGCGGGTGGGGGACTAGCGGTTATTTT. It codes for CASSGWGTSGYF.

The chain's CDR3 is CASSIHLSGMADTQYF. CDR3 DNA sequence: TGTGCCAGCAGTATACATCTCTCAGGGATGGCAGATACGCAGTATTTT. V is TRBV27 and J is TRBJ2-3; D may be TRBD1 (5 bases). The V gene lost 5 bases and the J gene lost 4 bases, with 19 bases spanning the gap. Per germline, CDR1 MNHEY and CDR2 SMNVEV (reference sequence). The CDR3 is 16 amino acids.